This TCR beta chain was captured in a study of cytomegalovirus exposure and HLA in healthy donors listed by TCRdb under 2017. A note on the overall study: According to a later analysis, the roughly 120 validation repertoires were produced on the same platform as the approximately 620 repertoires of the first cohort. High-throughput TCR immunosequencing, statistical association of individual TCRs with disease status, and machine learning were combined to predict cytomegalovirus infection status. The study was designed to test whether signatures of past pathogen exposure could be identified by cataloging public T cell receptors. A separate validation cohort of 100 to 150 different subjects was used in addition to the roughly 640-subject first cohort. Points the paper makes about the study in general: Most TCR sequences were observed very rarely across donors, whereas some public TCRs were present in many individuals. A later analysis found that TCRs clustered in the first cohort also tended to co-occur in the approximately 120 validation repertoires, with 94% of cluster scores above 0. All 120 or so repertoires were used to score co-occurrence in the validation cohort in a later analysis, because that analysis had no HLA typing for the cohort. According to the authors, the approach could potentially be generalized to other disease states and immunological phenotypes. The classifier was reported to diagnose cytomegalovirus status with high specificity and sensitivity in both the original and validation cohorts. The study listed around 160 TCR beta chains as associated with cytomegalovirus. Three of the identified cytomegalovirus-associated TCR beta chains were confirmed in vitro to be specific for cytomegalovirus antigens.

Donors formed part of the validation cohort, which comprised approximately 130 subjects and was distinct from the first cohort of roughly 600 subjects. The library was produced with the immunoSEQ multiplex PCR assay. In the paper's pipeline: A statistical classification framework was built for diagnosing cytomegalovirus status from the catalog of TCR beta chain sequences. The source is immuneACCESS, and TCRdb retained only in-frame sequences with V and J called. Part of the clones is not carried over; for the studies checked, unresolved V genes explain less than half of this, and the remainder is unexplained. D and trimming were read from the DNA, whereas the V and J calls and clone size are those reported in that table. This sample lists some 140,000 clones; less than 90% were detected once. Approximately 20% of the sample comes from the top ten. Turning to this clone: Its target antigen remains unknown. No quality values exist for individual bases; no much larger clone is one base distant.

The sequence was collected from a man aged 18 to 29 in good health and CMV-seropositive. What was sequenced was PBMCs.

This receptor has the CDR3 CASSLAQLSTEAFF. The nucleotide sequence reads as follows: TGTGCCAGCAGCTTAGCCCAACTCTCCACTGAAGCTTTCTTT. The sequence is built from TRBV7-6 and TRBJ1-1, with no confident D gene call. The CDR3 sequence holds 14 residues, the cysteine and phenylalanine included. The only DNA kept is the CDR3, 42 bases in frame from the first base. Between the V and J ends, shortened by 0 bases and 4 bases respectively, the junction contains 9 bases. The germline V gene supplies CDR1 SGHVS and CDR2 FNYEAQ.